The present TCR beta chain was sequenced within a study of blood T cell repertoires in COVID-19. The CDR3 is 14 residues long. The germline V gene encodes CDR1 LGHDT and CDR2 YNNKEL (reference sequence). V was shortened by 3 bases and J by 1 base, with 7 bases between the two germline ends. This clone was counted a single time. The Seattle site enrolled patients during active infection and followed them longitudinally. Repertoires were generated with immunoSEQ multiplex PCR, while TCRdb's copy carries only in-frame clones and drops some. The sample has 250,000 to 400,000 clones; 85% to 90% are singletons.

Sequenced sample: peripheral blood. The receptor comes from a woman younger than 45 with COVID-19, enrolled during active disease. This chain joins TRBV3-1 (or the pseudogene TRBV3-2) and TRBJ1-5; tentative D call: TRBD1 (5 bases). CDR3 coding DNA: TGTGCCAGCAGCCAGGGGGGAAGCAATCAGCCCCAGCATTTT. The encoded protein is CASSQGGSNQPQHF.